This T cell receptor beta chain emerged from a study of blood T cell repertoires in COVID-19. Study summary: Acute-phase and convalescent COVID-19 samples originated in the United States, Italy and Spain. PBMCs, B-cell-depleted T cells, or T cells provided the cDNA or gDNA that made up the material.

CDR1 and CDR2 (germline): LNHNV, YYDKDF (reference sequence). The CDR3 spans 17 residues. V lost 0 bases and J lost 0, with 11 bases in between. In the original analysis: By means of reference gene primer amplification, nucleated cell counts were estimated. The protocol was immunoSEQ multiplex PCR, while the TCRdb copy is restricted to in-frame clones and leaves out a portion. Clone size and the V and J calls come from that table; the DNA yielded D and trimming. The table includes just under 55,000 clones, 75% to 95% detected once. The rearrangement joins TRBV15 to TRBJ1-4; D perhaps matches TRBD1 (5 bases). The sequenced sample consisted of peripheral blood. The TCR comes from a woman aged 35 to 49 with active COVID-19. DNA of the CDR3: TGTGCCACCAGCAGAGATTACAGGATACCAACTAATGAAAAACTGTTTTTT. Its protein product is CATSRDYRIPTNEKLFF.